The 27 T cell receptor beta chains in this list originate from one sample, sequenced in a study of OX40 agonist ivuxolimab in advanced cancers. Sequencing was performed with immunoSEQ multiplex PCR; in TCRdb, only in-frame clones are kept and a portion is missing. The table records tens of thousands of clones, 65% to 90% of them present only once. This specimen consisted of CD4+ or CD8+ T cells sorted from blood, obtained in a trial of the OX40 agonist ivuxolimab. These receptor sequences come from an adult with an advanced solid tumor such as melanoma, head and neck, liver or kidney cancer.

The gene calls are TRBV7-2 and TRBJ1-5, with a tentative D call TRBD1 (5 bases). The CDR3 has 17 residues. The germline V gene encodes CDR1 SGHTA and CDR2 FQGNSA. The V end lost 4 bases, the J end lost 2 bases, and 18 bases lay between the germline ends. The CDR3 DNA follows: TGTGCCAGCAGCTCGCCCCAGGGAATAGGGGGCAATCAGCCCCAGCATTTT. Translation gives CASSSPQGIGGNQPQHF.

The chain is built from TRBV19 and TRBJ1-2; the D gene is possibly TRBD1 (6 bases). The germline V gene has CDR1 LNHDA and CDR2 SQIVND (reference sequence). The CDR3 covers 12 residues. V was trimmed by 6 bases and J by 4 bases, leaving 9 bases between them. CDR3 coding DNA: TGTGCCAGTAGCCCGGGGGCCTATGGCTACACCTTC. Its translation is CASSPGAYGYTF.

The CDR3 bases are TGTGCCAGCAGCCCTCCGGGCAGGGTCACTGAAGCTTTCTTT. Its protein is CASSPPGRVTEAFF. V is TRBV7-2 and J is TRBJ1-1, with D perhaps TRBD1 (5 bases). CDR3 length: 14 amino acids. From germline, CDR1 is SGHTA and CDR2 FQGNSA. Deletions cut 5 bases from V and 4 bases from J, with 14 bases between.

The CDR3 sequence: CASRCLQPGLACYEQYF. CDR3 nucleotides: TGTGCCAGCAGGTGTCTACAACCGGGATTAGCTTGCTACGAGCAGTACTTC. This chain connects TRBV4-2 to TRBJ2-7, with TRBD2 as a possible D gene (5 bases). V lost 6 bases and J 3 bases, leaving 24 bases between the germline ends. Germline V gene lookup returns CDR1 LGHNA and CDR2 YNFKEQ. This CDR3 is 17 amino acids long.

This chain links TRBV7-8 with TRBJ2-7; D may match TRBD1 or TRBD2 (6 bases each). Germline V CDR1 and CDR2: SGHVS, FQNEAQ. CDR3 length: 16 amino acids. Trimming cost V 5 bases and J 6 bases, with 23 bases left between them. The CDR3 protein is CASSILGGQPLREQYF. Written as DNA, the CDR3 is TGTGCCAGCAGCATCCTAGGGGGGCAACCTCTACGCGAGCAGTACTTC.

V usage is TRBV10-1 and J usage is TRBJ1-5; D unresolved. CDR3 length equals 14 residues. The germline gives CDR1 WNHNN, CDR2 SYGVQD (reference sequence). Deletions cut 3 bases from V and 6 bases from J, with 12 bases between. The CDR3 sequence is CASSEENLGQPQHF. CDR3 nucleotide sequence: TGCGCCAGCAGTGAAGAAAACCTAGGTCAGCCCCAGCATTTT.

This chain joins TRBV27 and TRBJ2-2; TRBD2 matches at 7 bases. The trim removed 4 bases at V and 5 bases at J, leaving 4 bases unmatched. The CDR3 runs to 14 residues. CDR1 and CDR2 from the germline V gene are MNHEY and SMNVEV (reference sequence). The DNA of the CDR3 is TGTGCCAGCAGTTGGACTAGTGGGACCGGGGAGCTGTTTTTT. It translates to CASSWTSGTGELFF.

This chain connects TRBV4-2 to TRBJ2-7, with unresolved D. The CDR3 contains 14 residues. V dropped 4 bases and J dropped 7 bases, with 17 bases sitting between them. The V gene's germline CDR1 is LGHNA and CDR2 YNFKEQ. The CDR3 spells CASSLEQALGEQYF. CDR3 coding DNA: TGTGCCAGCAGCCTTGAGCAGGCGCTGGGGGAGCAGTACTTC.

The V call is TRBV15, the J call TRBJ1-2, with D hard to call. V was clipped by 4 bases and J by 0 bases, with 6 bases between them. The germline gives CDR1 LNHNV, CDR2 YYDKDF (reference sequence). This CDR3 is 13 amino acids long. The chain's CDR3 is CATSMGANYGYTF. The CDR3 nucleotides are TGTGCCACCAGCATGGGAGCTAACTATGGCTACACCTTC. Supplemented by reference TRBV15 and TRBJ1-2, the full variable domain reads DAMVIQNPRYQVTQFGKPVTLSCSQTLNHNVMYWYQQKSSQAPKLLFHYYDKDFNNEADTPDNFQSRRPNTSFCFLDIRSPGLGDTAMYLCATSMGANYGYTFGSGTRLTVV.

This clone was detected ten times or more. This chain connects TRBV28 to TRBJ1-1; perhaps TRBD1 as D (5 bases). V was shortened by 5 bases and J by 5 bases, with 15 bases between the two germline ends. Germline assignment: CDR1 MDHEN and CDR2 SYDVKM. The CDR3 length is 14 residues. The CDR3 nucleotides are TGTGCCAGCAGTCTACAGGCTTTAAGAACTGAAGCTTTCTTT. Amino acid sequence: CASSLQALRTEAFF.

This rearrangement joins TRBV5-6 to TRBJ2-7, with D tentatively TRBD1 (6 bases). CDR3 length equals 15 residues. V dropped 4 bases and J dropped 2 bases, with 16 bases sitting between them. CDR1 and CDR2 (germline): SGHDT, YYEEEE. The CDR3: CASSATGTPPYEQYF. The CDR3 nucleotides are TGTGCCAGCAGCGCGACCGGGACACCTCCCTACGAGCAGTACTTC.

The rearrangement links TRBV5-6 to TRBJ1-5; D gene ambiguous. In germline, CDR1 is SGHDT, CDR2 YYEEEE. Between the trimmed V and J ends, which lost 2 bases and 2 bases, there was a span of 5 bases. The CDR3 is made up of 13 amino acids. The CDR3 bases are TGTGCCAGCAGCTTCGACCGCAATCAGCCCCAGCATTTT. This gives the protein CASSFDRNQPQHF.

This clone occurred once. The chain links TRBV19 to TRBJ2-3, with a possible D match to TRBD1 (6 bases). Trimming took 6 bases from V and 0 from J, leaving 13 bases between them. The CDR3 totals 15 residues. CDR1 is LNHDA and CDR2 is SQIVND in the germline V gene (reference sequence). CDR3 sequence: CASSQQGSSTDTQYF. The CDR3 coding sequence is TGTGCCAGTAGCCAACAGGGTTCTAGCACAGATACGCAGTATTTT. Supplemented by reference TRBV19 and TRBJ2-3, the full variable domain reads DGGITQSPKYLFRKEGQNVTLSCEQNLNHDAMYWYRQDPGQGLRLIYYSQIVNDFQKGDIAEGYSVSREKKESFPLTVTSAQKNPTAFYLCASSQQGSSTDTQYFGPGTRLTVL.

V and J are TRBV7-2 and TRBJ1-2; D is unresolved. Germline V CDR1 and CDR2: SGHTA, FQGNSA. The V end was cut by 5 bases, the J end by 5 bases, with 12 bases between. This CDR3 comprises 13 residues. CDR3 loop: CASSPPDRYGYTF. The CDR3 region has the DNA TGTGCCAGCAGCCCACCGGACCGTTATGGCTACACCTTC. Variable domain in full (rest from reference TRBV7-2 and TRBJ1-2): GAGVSQSPSNKVTEKGKDVELRCDPISGHTALYWYRQSLGQGLEFLIYFQGNSAPDKSGLPSDRFSAERTGGSVSTLTIQRTQQEDSAVYLCASSPPDRYGYTFGSGTRLTVV.

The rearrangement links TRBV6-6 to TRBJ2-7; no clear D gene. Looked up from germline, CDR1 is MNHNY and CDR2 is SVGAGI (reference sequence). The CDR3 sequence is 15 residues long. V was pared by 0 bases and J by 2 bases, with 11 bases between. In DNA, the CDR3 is TGTGCCAGCAGTTACTCGATAGTTTCGACCTACGAGCAGTACTTC. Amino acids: CASSYSIVSTYEQYF.

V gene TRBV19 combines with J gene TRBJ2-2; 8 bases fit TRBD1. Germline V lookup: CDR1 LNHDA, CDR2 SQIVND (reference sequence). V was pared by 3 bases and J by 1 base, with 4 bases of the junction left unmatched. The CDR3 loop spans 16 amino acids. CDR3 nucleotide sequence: TGTGCCAGTAGTATTGGACAGGGAAAGAACACCGGGGAGCTGTTTTTT. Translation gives CASSIGQGKNTGELFF.

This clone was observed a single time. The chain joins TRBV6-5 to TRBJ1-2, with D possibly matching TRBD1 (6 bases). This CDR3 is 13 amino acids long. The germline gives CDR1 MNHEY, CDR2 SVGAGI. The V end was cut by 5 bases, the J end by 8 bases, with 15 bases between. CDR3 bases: TGTGCCAGCAGTGGGGGGGGCGCGTCAGGCTACACCTTC. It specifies CASSGGGASGYTF.

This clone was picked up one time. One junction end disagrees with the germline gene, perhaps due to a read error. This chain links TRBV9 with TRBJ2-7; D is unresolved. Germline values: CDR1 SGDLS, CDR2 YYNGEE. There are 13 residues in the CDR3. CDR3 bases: TGTGCCAGCAGCGCGCTCCCATACTACGGGCAGTACTTC. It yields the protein CASSALPYYGQYF.

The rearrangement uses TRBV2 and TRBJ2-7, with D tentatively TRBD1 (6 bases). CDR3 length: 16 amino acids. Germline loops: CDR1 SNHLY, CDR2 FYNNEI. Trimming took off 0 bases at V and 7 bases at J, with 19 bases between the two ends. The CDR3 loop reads CASSEALLRGPEEQYF. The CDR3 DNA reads TGTGCCAGCAGTGAAGCGTTGCTCAGGGGTCCGGAGGAGCAGTACTTC.

This chain's CDR3 is CASRGQGNQPQHF. The CDR3 DNA reads as TGTGCCAGCAGAGGACAGGGAAATCAGCCCCAGCATTTT. This rearrangement joins TRBV6-1 to TRBJ1-5; TRBD1 matches 8 bases. V dropped 6 bases and J dropped 4; count of bases not matched to a gene: 2. This CDR3 has 13 residues. The V gene's germline CDR1 is MNHNS and CDR2 SASEGT.

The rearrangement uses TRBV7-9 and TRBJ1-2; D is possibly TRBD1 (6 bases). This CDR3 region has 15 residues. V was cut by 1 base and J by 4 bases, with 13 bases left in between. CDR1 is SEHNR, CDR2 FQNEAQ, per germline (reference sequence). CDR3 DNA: TGTGCCAGCAGCTTAGAACAGGGTAGAGGCTATGGCTACACCTTC. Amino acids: CASSLEQGRGYGYTF.

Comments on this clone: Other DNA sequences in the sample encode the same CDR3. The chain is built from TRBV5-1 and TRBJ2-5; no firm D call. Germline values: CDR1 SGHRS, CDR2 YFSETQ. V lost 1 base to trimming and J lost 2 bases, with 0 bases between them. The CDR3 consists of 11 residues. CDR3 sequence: CASSLQETQYF. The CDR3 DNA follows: TGCGCCAGCAGCTTGCAAGAGACCCAGTACTTC.

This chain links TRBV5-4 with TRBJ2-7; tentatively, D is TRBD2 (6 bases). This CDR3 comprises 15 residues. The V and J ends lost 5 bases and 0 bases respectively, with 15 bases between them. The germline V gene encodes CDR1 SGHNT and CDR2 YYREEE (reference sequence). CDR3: CASSRAGTSSYEQYF. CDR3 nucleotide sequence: TGTGCCAGCAGTCGAGCCGGGACTTCCTCCTACGAGCAGTACTTC.

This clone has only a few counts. Written as DNA, the CDR3 is TGTGCCAGCAGCTTGGAGGGGATAAGCTATGGCTACACCTTC. It translates to CASSLEGISYGYTF. The rearrangement uses TRBV7-9 and TRBJ1-2, with a weak D call TRBD1 (5 bases). Trimming took 3 bases from V and 4 from J, leaving 12 bases between them. Germline-derived CDR1 and CDR2 are SEHNR and FQNEAQ (reference sequence). The CDR3 consists of 14 residues.

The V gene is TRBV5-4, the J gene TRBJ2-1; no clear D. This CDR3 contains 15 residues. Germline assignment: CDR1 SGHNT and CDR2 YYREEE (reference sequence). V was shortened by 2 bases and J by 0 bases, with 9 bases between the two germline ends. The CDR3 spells CASSFEQLSYNEQFF. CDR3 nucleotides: TGTGCCAGCAGCTTTGAGCAACTCTCCTACAATGAGCAGTTCTTC.

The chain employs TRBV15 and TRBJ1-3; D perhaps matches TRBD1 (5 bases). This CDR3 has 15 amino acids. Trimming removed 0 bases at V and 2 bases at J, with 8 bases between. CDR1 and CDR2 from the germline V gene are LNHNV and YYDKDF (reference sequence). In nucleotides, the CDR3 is TGTGCCACCAGCAGAGACGGGGCAACTGGAAACACCATATATTTT. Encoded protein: CATSRDGATGNTIYF. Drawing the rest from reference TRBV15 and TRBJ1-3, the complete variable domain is DAMVIQNPRYQVTQFGKPVTLSCSQTLNHNVMYWYQQKSSQAPKLLFHYYDKDFNNEADTPDNFQSRRPNTSFCFLDIRSPGLGDTAMYLCATSRDGATGNTIYFGEGSWLTVV.

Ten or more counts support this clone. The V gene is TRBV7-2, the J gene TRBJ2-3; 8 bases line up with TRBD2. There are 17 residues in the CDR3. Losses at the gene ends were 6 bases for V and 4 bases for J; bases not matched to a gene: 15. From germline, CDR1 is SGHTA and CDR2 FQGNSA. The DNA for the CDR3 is TGTGCCAGCAGGAGGGATATAGCGGGGTCGGGGGCAGATACGCAGTATTTT. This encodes CASRRDIAGSGADTQYF.